What follows are 15 T cell receptor beta chains derived from one specimen sequenced in a study of OX40 agonist ivuxolimab in advanced cancers. Assay used: immunoSEQ multiplex PCR; TCRdb lists only in-frame clones, some missing. The sample holds about 68,000 clones, 90% to 95% seen once. This specimen was CD4+ or CD8+ T cells sorted from blood, taken in a trial of the OX40 agonist ivuxolimab. The receptors shown here come from an adult with an advanced solid tumor such as melanoma, head and neck, liver or kidney cancer.

With respect to this clone: The same CDR3 can be traced to other DNA sequences in this sample. The V and J genes are TRBV6-5 and TRBJ1-1; weak D call: TRBD1 (6 bases). This CDR3 spans 12 amino acids. Per germline, CDR1 MNHEY and CDR2 SVGAGI. Trimming stripped 3 bases from V and 8 bases from J, with 10 bases between. This chain's CDR3 is CASSYLGTEAFF. As DNA, the CDR3 is TGTGCCAGCAGTTATCTCGGGACAGAAGCTTTCTTT.

V gene TRBV5-1 combines with J gene TRBJ2-3; TRBD2 matches 12 bases. The CDR3 has 17 residues. Looked up from germline, CDR1 is SGHRS and CDR2 is YFSETQ. V lost 2 bases and J lost 3; bases outside the gene matches: 7. The CDR3 loop is CASSFGLAGGFTDTQYF. For the CDR3, the DNA is TGCGCCAGCAGCTTCGGTCTAGCGGGAGGGTTTACAGATACGCAGTATTTT.

The J gene is TRBJ2-7, the V gene TRBV5-5, with 10 bases identical to TRBD2. The CDR3 length is 16 residues. Germline V gene data show CDR1 as SGHKS and CDR2 as YYEKEE (reference sequence). With 5 bases clipped from V and 3 bases from J, the junction kept 11 bases outside the gene matches. Here the CDR3 reads CASSGQRTSGDYEQYF. The CDR3 DNA is TGTGCCAGCAGTGGACAAAGGACTAGCGGAGACTACGAGCAGTACTTC.

The V and J genes are TRBV28 and TRBJ1-4; TRBD1 might be the D (5 bases). Trimming stripped 5 bases from V and 3 bases from J, with 10 bases between. This CDR3 has 14 residues. Germline V gives CDR1 MDHEN, CDR2 SYDVKM. CDR3 sequence (DNA): TGTGCCAGCAGTGGGGACGGCTCTAATGAAAAACTGTTTTTT. Its protein is CASSGDGSNEKLFF. Complete variable domain (other parts from reference TRBV28 and TRBJ1-4): DVKVTQSSRYLVKRTGEKVFLECVQDMDHENMFWYRQDPGLGLRLIYFSYDVKMKEKGDIPEGYSVSREKKERFSLILESASTNQTSMYLCASSGDGSNEKLFFGSGTQLSVL.

The chain has TRBV21-1 and TRBJ1-1; the table assigns TRBD1, which was not confirmed against the DNA. TRBV21-1 is reported as a pseudogene. This CDR3 comprises 16 residues. The CDR3 is CASSKIILEQVLEAFF. The CDR3 DNA reads TGTGCCAGCAGCAAAATAATTTTAGAACAGGTTTTGGAGGCTTTCTTT.

The chain joins TRBV6-1 to TRBJ2-5; D is perhaps TRBD2 (7 bases). The CDR3 consists of 14 residues. The V gene lost 6 bases and the J gene lost 5 bases, with 16 bases spanning the gap. The germline V gene encodes CDR1 MNHNS and CDR2 SASEGT. CDR3 in amino acids: CASSRGGVWETQYF. The DNA for the CDR3 is TGTGCCAGCAGCCGAGGGGGGGTTTGGGAGACCCAGTACTTC.

In its sample, this clone was seen once. The chain carries TRBV19 and TRBJ2-7; D ambiguous. CDR1 and CDR2 (germline): LNHDA, SQIVND (reference sequence). The CDR3 sequence is 14 residues long. The V gene lost 0 bases and the J gene lost 6 bases, with 12 bases spanning the gap. The CDR3 spells CASSIDTVPSEQYF. CDR3 in DNA: TGTGCCAGTAGTATAGATACAGTCCCATCCGAGCAGTACTTC.

The rearrangement links TRBV18 to TRBJ1-1; the D is unclear. The V and J ends lost 1 base and 1 base respectively, with 7 bases between them. The CDR3 has 14 amino acids. CDR1 KGHSH and CDR2 LQKENI come from the germline V gene. The CDR3 reads CASSPQMRNTEAFF. CDR3 bases: TGTGCCAGCTCACCACAGATGCGGAACACTGAAGCTTTCTTT.

This clone came up once. V usage is TRBV5-1 and J usage is TRBJ1-2; 7 positions agree with TRBD1. The CDR3 is 15 residues long. Germline CDR1 and CDR2: SGHRS and YFSETQ. V lost 4 bases to trimming and J lost 5 bases; unmatched junction nucleotides: 11. CDR3 in DNA: TGCGCCAGCAGCCAAAAAGAACAGGGGATATATGGCTACACCTTC. It codes for CASSQKEQGIYGYTF.

The gene calls are TRBV5-1 and TRBJ1-5; 11 bases line up with TRBD1. V was clipped by 0 bases and J by 7 bases; unmatched bases: 3. Germline CDR1 reads SGHRS; CDR2 reads YFSETQ. The length of the CDR3 is 15 residues. DNA for the CDR3: TGCGCCAGCAGCTTGGGGACAGGGGGCGGGCAGCCCCAGCATTTT. Translation gives CASSLGTGGGQPQHF.

The chain is built from TRBV18 and TRBJ2-2; D remains unclear. The CDR3 length is 18 residues. The V gene's germline CDR1 is KGHSH and CDR2 LQKENI. Trimming stripped 0 bases from V and 0 bases from J, with 14 bases between. The CDR3 DNA sequence: TGTGCCAGCTCACCACCTCTGACGCCGGCCGCGAACACCGGGGAGCTGTTTTTT. Translating it yields CASSPPLTPAANTGELFF.

J is TRBJ2-3 and V is TRBV5-1; D is undetermined. This CDR3 has 16 amino acids. The germline CDR1 and CDR2 sequences are SGHRS and YFSETQ. V dropped 4 bases and J dropped 1 base, with 16 bases sitting between them. In nucleotides, the CDR3 is TGCGCCAGCAGCCCTAGGGAAGGCCTGCGCACAGATACGCAGTATTTT. Its translation: CASSPREGLRTDTQYF.

This chain uses TRBV6-5 with TRBJ2-6; D is uncertain. The ends were cut back, 0 bases at V and 0 bases at J, with 6 bases in the middle. The V gene's germline CDR1 is MNHEY and CDR2 SVGAGI. This CDR3 has 16 residues. CDR3 residues: CASSYSRISGANVLTF. The CDR3 nucleotides read TGTGCCAGCAGTTACTCGAGGATCTCTGGGGCCAACGTCCTGACTTTC.

This chain joins TRBV7-9 and TRBJ2-7, with D perhaps assigned TRBD1 or TRBD2 (5 bases each). This CDR3 spans 14 amino acids. Per the germline V gene, CDR1 is SEHNR and CDR2 is FQNEAQ (reference sequence). The V end lost 4 bases, the J end lost 3 bases, and 13 bases lay between the germline ends. The CDR3 loop is CASSSTGAIYEQYF. Here the CDR3 DNA reads TGTGCCAGCAGCTCCACCGGGGCTATCTACGAGCAGTACTTC.

The genes are TRBV27 and TRBJ2-7, with 9 positions matching TRBD1. CDR1 is MNHEY and CDR2 is SMNVEV in the germline V gene (reference sequence). The CDR3 sequence is 14 residues long. V shed 10 bases, J shed 5 bases, and the junction held 12 bases outside the gene matches. This CDR3 reads CATKPGQGSHEQYF. In DNA form, the CDR3 reads TGTGCCACCAAACCGGGACAGGGATCCCACGAGCAGTACTTC.